The source of this T cell receptor beta chain is a study of identical twins. The V gene lost 2 bases and the J gene lost 4 bases, with 8 bases spanning the gap. Looked up from germline, CDR1 is KGHSY and CDR2 is FQNENV. This CDR3 contains 13 residues. A universal primer site came from template switching; cDNA carried unique molecular identifiers. TCRdb used MiXCR to reprocess the 5' RACE reads, holding one entry per CDR3 protein. Found here are around 340,000 distinct CDR3 sequences, about 12% of them singletons; the top ten hold 7.2%. The study's findings and limits: It was out-of-frame TCR alpha sharing in monozygotic twins that models underestimated.

This clonotype was observed at least ten times. Its antigen remains unknown. These data were also filed under a second study, of yellow fever vaccine responses in identical twins.

The TCR originated in a woman between 18 and 30 years old in good health. The sample taken for sequencing was CD8+ T cells sorted from blood. The rearrangement uses TRBV16 and TRBJ1-2, with D unresolved. CDR3 residues: CASSQSELYGYTF. The CDR3 DNA follows: TGTGCCAGCAGCCAAAGCGAACTCTATGGCTACACCTTC.